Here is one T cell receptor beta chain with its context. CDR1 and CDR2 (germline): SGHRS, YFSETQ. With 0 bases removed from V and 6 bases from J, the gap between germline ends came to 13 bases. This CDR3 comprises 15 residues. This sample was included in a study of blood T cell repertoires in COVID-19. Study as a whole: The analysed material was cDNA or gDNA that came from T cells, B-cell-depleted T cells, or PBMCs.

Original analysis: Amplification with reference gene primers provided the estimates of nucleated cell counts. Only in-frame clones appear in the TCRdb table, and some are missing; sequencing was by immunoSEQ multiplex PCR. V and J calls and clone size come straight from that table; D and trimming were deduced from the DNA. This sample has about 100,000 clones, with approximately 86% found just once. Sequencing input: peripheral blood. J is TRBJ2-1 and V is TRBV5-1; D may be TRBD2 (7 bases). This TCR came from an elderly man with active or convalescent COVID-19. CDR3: CASSLGGGAGNEQFF. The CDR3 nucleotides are TGCGCCAGCAGCTTGGGAGGGGGGGCGGGCAATGAGCAGTTCTTC.